The table lists the clone carrying this T cell receptor beta chain with a few counts. Antigen: not known. Measured with immunoSEQ multiplex PCR; TCRdb has only the in-frame clones, and not every one. The sample carries about 140,000 clones, about 87% recorded once. The entry originates in a study of T cell responses to AZD1222 COVID-19 vaccine. Study-wide background: Pooling of second doses given at about 4 or about 12 weeks was done. Study-wide results and caveats: Repertoires were obtained solely post-peak T cell response.

The sample in question was peripheral blood, obtained on day 0 of AZD1222 vaccination. This receptor was taken from an adult in good health.

The DNA of the CDR3 is TGCGCCAGCAGCCAAGATCTTGCGGCAGTCAGCAATCAGCCCCAGCATTTT. This sequence encodes CASSQDLAAVSNQPQHF. This sequence joins TRBV4-3 and TRBJ1-5; D not resolved. The CDR3 has 17 residues. The germline CDR1 and CDR2 sequences are LGHNA and YSLEER. V was shortened by 0 bases and J by 1 base, with 13 bases between the two germline ends.